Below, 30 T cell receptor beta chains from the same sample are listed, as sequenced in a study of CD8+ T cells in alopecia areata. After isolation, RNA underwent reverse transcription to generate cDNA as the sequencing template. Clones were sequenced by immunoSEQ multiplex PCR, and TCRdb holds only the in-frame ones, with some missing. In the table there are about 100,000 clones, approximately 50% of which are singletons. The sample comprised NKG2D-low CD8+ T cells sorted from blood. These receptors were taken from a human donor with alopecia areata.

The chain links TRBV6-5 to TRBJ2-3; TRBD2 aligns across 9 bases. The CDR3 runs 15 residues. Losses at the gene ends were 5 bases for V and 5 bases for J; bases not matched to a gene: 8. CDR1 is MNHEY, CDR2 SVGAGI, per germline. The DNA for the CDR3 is TGTGCCAGCAGTGGGGTAGCGGGAGTCGGAGATACGCAGTATTTT. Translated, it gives CASSGVAGVGDTQYF.

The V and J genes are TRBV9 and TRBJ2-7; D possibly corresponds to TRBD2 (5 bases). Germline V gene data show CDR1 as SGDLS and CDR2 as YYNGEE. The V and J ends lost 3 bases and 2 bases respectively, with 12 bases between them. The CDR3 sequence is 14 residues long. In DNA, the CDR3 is TGTGCCAGCAGCGGAGGAGGTTCGGCCTACGAGCAGTACTTC. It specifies CASSGGGSAYEQYF. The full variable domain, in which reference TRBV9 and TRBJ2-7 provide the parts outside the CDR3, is DSGVTQTPKHLITATGQRVTLRCSPRSGDLSVYWYQQSLDQGLQFLIQYYNGEERAKGNILERFSAQQFPDLHSELNLSSLELGDSALYFCASSGGGSAYEQYFGPGTRLTVT.

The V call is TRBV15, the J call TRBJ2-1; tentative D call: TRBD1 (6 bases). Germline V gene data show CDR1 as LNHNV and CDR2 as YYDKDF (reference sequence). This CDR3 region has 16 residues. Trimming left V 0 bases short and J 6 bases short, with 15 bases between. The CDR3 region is CATSREFMGARNEQFF. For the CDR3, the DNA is TGTGCCACCAGCAGAGAATTCATGGGGGCCCGCAATGAGCAGTTCTTC.

The CDR3 sequence is CASSLGTPGQRAKNIQYF. CDR3 in DNA: TGTGCCAGCAGCTTGGGAACCCCGGGACAGAGAGCCAAAAACATTCAGTACTTC. The chain links TRBV5-6 to TRBJ2-4; 7 bases match TRBD1. After removal of 0 bases from V and 0 bases from J, the junction contained 9 bases not matched to a gene. The germline gives CDR1 SGHDT, CDR2 YYEEEE. This CDR3 region has 18 residues.

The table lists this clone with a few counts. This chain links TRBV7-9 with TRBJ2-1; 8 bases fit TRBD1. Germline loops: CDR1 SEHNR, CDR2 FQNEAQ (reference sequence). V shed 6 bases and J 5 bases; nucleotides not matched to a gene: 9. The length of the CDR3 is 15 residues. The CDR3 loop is CASSGQGAFHNEQFF. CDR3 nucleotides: TGTGCCAGCAGTGGGCAGGGGGCGTTCCACAATGAGCAGTTCTTC.

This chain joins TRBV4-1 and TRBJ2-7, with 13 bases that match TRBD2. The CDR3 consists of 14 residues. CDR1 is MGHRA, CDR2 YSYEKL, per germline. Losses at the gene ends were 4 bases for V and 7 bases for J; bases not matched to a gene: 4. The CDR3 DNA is TGCGCCAGCAGCCCGGGACTAGCGGGAAGGGAGCAGTACTTC. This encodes CASSPGLAGREQYF.

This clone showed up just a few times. CDR3 residues: CASSRSQGRTEAFF. In DNA, the CDR3 is TGTGCCAGCAGTCGTTCCCAGGGGAGGACTGAAGCTTTCTTT. The chain recombines TRBV2 with TRBJ1-1; tentatively, D is TRBD1 (6 bases). The CDR3 contains 14 residues. Germline values: CDR1 SNHLY, CDR2 FYNNEI. V lost 5 bases to trimming and J lost 5 bases, with 15 bases between them.

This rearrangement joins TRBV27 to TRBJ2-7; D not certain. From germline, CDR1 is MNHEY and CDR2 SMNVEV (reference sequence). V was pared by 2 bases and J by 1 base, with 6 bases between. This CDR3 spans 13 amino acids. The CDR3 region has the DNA TGTGCCAGCAGTTTAAGGGCGTCCTACGAGCAGTACTTC. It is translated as CASSLRASYEQYF.

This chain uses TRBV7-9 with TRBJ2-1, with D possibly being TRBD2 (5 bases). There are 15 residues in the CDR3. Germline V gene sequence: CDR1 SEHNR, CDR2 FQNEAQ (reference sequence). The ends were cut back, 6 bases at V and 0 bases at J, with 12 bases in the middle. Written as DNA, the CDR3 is TGTGCCAGCAGGTCGGGATGGAGCTCCTACAATGAGCAGTTCTTC. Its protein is CASRSGWSSYNEQFF.

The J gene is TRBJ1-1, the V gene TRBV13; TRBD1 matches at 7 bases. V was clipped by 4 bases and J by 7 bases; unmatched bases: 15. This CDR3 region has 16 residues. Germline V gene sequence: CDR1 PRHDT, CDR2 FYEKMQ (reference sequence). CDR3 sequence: CASSSRGRGTSFEAFF. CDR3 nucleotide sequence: TGTGCCAGCAGCTCGAGGGGGCGCGGGACATCCTTTGAAGCTTTCTTT.

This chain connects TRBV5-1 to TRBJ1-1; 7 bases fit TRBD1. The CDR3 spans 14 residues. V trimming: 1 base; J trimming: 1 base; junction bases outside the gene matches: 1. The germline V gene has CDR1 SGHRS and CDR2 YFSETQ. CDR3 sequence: CASSLYRGNTEAFF. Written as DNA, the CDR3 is TGCGCCAGCAGCTTGTACAGGGGGAACACTGAAGCTTTCTTT.

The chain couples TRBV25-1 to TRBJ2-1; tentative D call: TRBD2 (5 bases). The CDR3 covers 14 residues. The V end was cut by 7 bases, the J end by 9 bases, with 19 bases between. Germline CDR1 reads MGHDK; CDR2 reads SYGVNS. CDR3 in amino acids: CASTGLALGIEQFF. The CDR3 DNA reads TGTGCCAGCACAGGACTGGCTCTAGGGATTGAGCAGTTCTTC.

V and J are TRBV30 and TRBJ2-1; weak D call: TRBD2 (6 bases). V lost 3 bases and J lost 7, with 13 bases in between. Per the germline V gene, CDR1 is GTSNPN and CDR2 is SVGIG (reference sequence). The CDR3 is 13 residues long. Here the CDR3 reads CAWRPVGGNEQFF. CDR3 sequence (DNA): TGTGCCTGGAGACCAGTTGGGGGGAATGAGCAGTTCTTC.

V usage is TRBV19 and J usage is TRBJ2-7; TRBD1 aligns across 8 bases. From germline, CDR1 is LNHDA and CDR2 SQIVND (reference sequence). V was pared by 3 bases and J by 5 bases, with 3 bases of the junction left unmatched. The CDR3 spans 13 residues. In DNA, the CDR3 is TGTGCCAGTAGTATGACAGGGGCCAACGAGCAGTACTTC. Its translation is CASSMTGANEQYF.

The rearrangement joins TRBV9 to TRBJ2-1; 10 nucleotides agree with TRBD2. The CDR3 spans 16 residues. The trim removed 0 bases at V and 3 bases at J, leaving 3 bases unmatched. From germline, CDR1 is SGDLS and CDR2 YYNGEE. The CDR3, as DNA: TGTGCCAGCAGCGTAGACCTAGCGGGAGTCTACAATGAGCAGTTCTTC. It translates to CASSVDLAGVYNEQFF.

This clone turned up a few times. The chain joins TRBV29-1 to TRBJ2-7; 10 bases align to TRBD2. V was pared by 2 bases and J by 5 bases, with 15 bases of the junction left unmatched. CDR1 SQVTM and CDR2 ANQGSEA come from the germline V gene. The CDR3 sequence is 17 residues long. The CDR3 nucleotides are TGCAGCGTTGAAATGGGGACCCTAGCGGGAGTGAAGAACGAGCAGTACTTC. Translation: CSVEMGTLAGVKNEQYF.

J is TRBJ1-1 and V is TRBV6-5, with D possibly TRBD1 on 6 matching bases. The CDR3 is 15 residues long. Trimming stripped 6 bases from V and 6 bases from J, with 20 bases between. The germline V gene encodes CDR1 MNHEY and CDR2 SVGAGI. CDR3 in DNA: TGTGCCAGCAGCGCGAATATACAGGGTTTCGCTGAAGCTTTCTTT. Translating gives CASSANIQGFAEAFF.

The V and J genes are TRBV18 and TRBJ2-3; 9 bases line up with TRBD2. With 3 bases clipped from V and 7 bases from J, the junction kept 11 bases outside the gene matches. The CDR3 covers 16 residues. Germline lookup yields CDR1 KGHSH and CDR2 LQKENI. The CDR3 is CASSPLAGEVSNTQYF. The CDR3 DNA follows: TGTGCCAGCTCACCTTTAGCGGGAGAGGTATCAAATACGCAGTATTTT.

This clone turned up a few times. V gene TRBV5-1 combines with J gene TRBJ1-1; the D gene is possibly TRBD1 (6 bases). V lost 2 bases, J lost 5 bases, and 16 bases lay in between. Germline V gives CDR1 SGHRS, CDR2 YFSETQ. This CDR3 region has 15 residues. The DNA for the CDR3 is TGCGCCAGCAGCTTAACCAGGGGCGCGGGGACTGAAGCTTTCTTT. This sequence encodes CASSLTRGAGTEAFF.

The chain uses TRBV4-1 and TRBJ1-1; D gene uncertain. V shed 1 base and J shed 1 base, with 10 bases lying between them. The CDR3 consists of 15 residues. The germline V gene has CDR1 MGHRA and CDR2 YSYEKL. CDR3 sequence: CASSQVAERNTEAFF. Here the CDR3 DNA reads TGCGCCAGCAGCCAAGTGGCGGAAAGGAACACTGAAGCTTTCTTT.

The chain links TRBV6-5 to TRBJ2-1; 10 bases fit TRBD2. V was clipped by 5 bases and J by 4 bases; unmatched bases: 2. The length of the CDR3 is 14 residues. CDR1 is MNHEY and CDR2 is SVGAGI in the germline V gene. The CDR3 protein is CASSTTSGYNEQFF. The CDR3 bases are TGTGCCAGCAGTACGACTAGCGGGTACAATGAGCAGTTCTTC.

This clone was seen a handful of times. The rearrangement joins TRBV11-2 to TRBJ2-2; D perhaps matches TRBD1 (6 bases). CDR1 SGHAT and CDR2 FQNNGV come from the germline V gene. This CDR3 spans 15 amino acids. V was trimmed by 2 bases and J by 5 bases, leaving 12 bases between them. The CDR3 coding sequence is TGTGCCAGCAGCTTAAGAGGGGGTTGGACCGGGGAGCTGTTTTTT. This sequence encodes CASSLRGGWTGELFF.

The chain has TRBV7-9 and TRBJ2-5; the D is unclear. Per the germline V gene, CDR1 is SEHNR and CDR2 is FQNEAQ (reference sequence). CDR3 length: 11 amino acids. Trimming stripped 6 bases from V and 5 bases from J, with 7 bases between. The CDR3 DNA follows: TGTGCCAGCAGTTCCTCGGAGACCCAGTACTTC. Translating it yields CASSSSETQYF.

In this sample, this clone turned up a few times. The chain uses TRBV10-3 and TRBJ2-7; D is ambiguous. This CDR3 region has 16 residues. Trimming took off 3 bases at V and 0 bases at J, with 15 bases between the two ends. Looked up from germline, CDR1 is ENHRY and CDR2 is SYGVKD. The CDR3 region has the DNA TGTGCCATCAGTGACCCCCTGACGACGAGCTCCTACGAGCAGTACTTC. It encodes CAISDPLTTSSYEQYF.

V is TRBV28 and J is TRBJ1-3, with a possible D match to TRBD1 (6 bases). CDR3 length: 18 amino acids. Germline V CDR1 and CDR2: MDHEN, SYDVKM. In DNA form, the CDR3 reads TGTACCCCCCGGACAGTCCTTCCGCCTTTATCAAACGGAAACACCATATATTTT. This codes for CTPRTVLPPLSNGNTIYF. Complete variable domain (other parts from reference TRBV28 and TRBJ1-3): DVKVTQSSRYLVKRTGEKVFLECVQDMDHENMFWYRQDPGLGLRLIYFSYDVKMKEKGDIPEGYSVSREKKERFSLILESASTNQTSMYLCTPRTVLPPLSNGNTIYFGEGSWLTVV.

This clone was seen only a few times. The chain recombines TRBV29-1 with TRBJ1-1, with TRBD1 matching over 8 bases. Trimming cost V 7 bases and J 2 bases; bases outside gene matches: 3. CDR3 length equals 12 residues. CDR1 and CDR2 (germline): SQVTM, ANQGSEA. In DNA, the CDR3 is TGCAGCGCTGGACAGGGCAACACTGAAGCTTTCTTT. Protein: CSAGQGNTEAFF.

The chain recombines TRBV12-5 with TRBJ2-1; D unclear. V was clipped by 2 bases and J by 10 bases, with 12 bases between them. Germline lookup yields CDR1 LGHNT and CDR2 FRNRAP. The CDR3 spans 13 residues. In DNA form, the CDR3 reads TGTGCTAGTGGTTTGAGGTTAGGTGGCGAGCAGTTCTTC. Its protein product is CASGLRLGGEQFF.

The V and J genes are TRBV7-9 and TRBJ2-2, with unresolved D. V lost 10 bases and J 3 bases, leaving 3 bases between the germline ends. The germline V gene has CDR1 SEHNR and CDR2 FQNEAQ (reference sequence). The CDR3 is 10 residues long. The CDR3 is CAKHTGELFF. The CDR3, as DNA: TGTGCCAAACACACCGGGGAGCTGTTTTTT.

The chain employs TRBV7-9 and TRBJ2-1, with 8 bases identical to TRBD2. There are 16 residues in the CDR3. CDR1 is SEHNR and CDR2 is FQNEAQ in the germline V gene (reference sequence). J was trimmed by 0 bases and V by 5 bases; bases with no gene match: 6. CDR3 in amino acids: CASSTPSGSSYNEQFF. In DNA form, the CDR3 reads TGTGCCAGCAGCACGCCAAGCGGGAGCTCCTACAATGAGCAGTTCTTC.

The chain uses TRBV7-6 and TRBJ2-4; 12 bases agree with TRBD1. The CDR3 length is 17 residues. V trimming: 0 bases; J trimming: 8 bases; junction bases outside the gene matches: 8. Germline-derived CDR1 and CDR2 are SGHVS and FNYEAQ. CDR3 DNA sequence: TGTGCCAGCAGCTTAGCGCTGGGACAGGGGGCTGGAGACATTCAGTACTTC. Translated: CASSLALGQGAGDIQYF.